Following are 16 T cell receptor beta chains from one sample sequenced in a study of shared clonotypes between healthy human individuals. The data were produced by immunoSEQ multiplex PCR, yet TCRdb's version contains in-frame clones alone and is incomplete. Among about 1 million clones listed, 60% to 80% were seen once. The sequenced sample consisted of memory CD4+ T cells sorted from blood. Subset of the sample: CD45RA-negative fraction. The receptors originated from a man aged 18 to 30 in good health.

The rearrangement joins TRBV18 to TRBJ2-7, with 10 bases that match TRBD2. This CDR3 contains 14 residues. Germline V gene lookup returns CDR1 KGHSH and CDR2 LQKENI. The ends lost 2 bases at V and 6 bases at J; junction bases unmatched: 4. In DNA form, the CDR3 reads TGTGCCAGCTCACCAGGGACTAGCGTTTCCGAGCAGTACTTC. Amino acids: CASSPGTSVSEQYF.

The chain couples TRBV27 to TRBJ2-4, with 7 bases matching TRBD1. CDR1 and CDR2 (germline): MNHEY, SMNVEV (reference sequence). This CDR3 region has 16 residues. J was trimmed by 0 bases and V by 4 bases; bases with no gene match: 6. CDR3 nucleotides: TGTGCCAGCAGTTCGGGACAGAACTTAGCCAAAAACATTCAGTACTTC. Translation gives CASSSGQNLAKNIQYF.

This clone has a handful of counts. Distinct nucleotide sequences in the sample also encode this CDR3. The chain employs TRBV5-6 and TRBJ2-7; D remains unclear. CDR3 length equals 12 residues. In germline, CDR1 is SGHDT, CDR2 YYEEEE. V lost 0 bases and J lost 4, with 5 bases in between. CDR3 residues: CASSLEQYEQYF. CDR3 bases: TGTGCCAGCAGCTTGGAGCAGTACGAGCAGTACTTC.

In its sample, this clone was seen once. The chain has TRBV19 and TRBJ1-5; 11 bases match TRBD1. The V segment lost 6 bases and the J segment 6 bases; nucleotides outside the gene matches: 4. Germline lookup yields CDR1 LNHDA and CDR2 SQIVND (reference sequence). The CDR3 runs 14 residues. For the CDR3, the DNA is TGTGCCAGTAGCGGGACAGGGGGGACTCAGCCCCAGCATTTT. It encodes CASSGTGGTQPQHF.

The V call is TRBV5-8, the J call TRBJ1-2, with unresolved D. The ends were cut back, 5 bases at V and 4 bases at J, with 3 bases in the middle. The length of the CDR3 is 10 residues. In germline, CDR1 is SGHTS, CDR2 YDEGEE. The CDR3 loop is CASRGYGYTF. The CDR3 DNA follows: TGTGCCAGCAGGGGCTATGGCTACACCTTC.

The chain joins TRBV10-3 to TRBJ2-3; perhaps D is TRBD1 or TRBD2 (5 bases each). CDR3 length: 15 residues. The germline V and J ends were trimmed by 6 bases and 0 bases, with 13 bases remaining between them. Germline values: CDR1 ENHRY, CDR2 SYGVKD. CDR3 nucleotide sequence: TGTGCCATCAGGAAGGGACCGGTCAGCACAGATACGCAGTATTTT. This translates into CAIRKGPVSTDTQYF.

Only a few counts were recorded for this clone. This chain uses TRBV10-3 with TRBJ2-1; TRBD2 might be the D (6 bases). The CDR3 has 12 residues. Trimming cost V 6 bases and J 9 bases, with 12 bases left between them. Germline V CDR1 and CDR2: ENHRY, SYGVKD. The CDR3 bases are TGTGCCATCAGCGGAGGGTATTCTGAGCAGTTCTTC. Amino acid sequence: CAISGGYSEQFF.

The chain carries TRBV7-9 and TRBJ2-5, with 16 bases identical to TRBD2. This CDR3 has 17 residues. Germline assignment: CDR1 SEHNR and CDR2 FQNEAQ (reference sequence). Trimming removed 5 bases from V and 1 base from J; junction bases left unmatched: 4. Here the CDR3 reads CASSPGTSGGAQETQYF. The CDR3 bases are TGTGCCAGCAGCCCAGGGACTAGCGGGGGGGCCCAAGAGACCCAGTACTTC.

CDR3 in amino acids: CASSAFSGSYNEQFF. DNA of the CDR3: TGTGCCAGCAGCGCTTTTTCTGGCTCCTACAATGAGCAGTTCTTC. The chain uses TRBV11-2 and TRBJ2-1; unclear D gene. This CDR3 has 15 amino acids. Trimming left V 5 bases short and J 0 bases short, with 11 bases between. Germline V gene data show CDR1 as SGHAT and CDR2 as FQNNGV.

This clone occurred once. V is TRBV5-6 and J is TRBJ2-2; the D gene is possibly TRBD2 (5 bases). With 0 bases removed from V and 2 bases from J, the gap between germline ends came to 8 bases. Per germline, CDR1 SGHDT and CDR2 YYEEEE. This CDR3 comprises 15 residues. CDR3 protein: CASSLGGLNTGELFF. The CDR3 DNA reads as TGTGCCAGCAGCTTGGGAGGACTCAACACCGGGGAGCTGTTTTTT.

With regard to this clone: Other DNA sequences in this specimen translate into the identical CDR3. DNA for the CDR3: TGTGCCAGCACCCTATACACCGGGGAGCTGTTTTTT. This codes for CASTLYTGELFF. The chain recombines TRBV6-1 with TRBJ2-2; D uncertain. Germline V gives CDR1 MNHNS, CDR2 SASEGT. V lost 7 bases, J lost 3 bases, and 6 bases lay in between. The CDR3 contains 12 residues.

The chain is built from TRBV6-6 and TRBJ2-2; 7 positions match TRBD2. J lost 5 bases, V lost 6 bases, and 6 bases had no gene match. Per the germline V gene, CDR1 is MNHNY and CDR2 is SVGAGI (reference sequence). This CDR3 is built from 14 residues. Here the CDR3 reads CASRPGGKTGELFF. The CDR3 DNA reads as TGTGCCAGCAGACCGGGAGGAAAGACCGGGGAGCTGTTTTTT.

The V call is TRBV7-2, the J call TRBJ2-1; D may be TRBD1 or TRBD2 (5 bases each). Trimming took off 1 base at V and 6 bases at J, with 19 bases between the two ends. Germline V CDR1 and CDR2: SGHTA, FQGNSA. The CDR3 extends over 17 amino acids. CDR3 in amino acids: CASSLEEVPGTLNEQFF. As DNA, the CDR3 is TGTGCCAGCAGCTTAGAAGAAGTCCCTGGGACCCTCAATGAGCAGTTCTTC.

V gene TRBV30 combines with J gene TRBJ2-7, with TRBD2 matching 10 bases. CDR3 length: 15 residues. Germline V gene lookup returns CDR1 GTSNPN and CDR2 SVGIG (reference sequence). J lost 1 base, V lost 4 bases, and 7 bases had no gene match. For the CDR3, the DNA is TGTGCCTGGAACCCTAGCGGGGGACTGTCCTACGAGCAGTACTTC. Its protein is CAWNPSGGLSYEQYF.

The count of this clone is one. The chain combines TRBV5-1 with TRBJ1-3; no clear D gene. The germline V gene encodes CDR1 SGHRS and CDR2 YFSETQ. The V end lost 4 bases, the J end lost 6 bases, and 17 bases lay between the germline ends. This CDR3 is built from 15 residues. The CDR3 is CASSRTGPVENTIYF. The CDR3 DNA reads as TGCGCCAGCAGCCGCACGGGTCCTGTGGAAAACACCATATATTTT. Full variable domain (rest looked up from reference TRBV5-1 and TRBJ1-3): KAGVTQTPRYLIKTRGQQVTLSCSPISGHRSVSWYQQTPGQGLQFLFEYFSETQRNKGNFPGRFSGRQFSNSRSEMNVSTLELGDSALYLCASSRTGPVENTIYFGEGSWLTVV.

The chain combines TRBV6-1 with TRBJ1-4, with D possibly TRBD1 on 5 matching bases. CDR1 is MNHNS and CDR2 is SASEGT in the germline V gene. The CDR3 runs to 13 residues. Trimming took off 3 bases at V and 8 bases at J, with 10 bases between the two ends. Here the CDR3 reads CASSDYSGEKLFF. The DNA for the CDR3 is TGTGCCAGCAGTGATTATTCAGGGGAAAAACTGTTTTTT.